The entry below describes one T cell receptor (beta chain). The antigen is not known. Viral peptide pools were used in the ViraFEST assay to expand antigen-specific CD4+ T cells, and sequencing came afterward. With more than 9 days of culture completed, CD4+ T cells were isolated. Participants completed two doses of the BNT162b2 or mRNA-1273 vaccine. These data are taken from a study of vaccination effects on CD4 cells after COVID-19. The CDR3 covers 18 residues. V trimming: 4 bases; J trimming: 7 bases; junction bases outside the gene matches: 15. CDR1 is SGHRS and CDR2 is YFSETQ in the germline V gene. The protocol was immunoSEQ multiplex PCR, while the TCRdb copy is restricted to in-frame clones and leaves out a portion. The data show nearly 30,000 clones, with about 74% seen just once and 15% to 20% held by the top ten.

This clonotype was sampled from a human donor who received a COVID-19 vaccine. The chain couples TRBV5-1 to TRBJ2-2; 11 bases agree with TRBD2. Sample: CD4+ T cells from PBMCs cultured with HCoV-OC43 spike peptides, taken after COVID-19 vaccination. Sample subset: HCoV-OC43 spike overlapping peptide pool stimulation. CDR3: CASSTLITSGRADGELFF. The CDR3 nucleotides are TGCGCCAGCAGCACCCTGATTACTAGCGGGAGAGCGGACGGGGAGCTGTTTTTT.